This TCR beta chain is drawn from a study of long-term antiretroviral therapy in people with HIV. For the study at large: First collections came about a decade before the 2015 immediate-ART recommendation.

Of note for this clone: Antigen specificity is unknown.

Specimens carried roughly 0.9-11 million cryopreserved PBMC before DNA extraction. The J segment lost 1 base and the V segment lost 3 bases, leaving 4 bases of the junction unmatched. This CDR3 spans 15 amino acids. Germline V CDR1 and CDR2: LNHNV, YYDKDF (reference sequence). Study-wide results and caveats: The study lacked data on ART adherence, viral resistance or therapy changes.

An immunoSEQ assay, version v3.0, was performed at survey level. Repertoires were generated with immunoSEQ multiplex PCR, while TCRdb's copy carries only in-frame clones and drops some. The sample carries roughly 50,000 clones, roughly 80% recorded once. The receptor comes from a woman under 30 with HIV. The material was unsorted PBMCs, obtained 0.8 years after starting antiretroviral therapy. The genes are TRBV15 and TRBJ1-1, with TRBD1 matching over 8 bases. The CDR3 here is CATSRLGQANTEAFF. DNA for the CDR3: TGTGCCACCAGCAGGCTGGGACAGGCGAACACTGAAGCTTTCTTT. Full variable domain (outside the CDR3, taken from reference TRBV15 and TRBJ1-1): DAMVIQNPRYQVTQFGKPVTLSCSQTLNHNVMYWYQQKSSQAPKLLFHYYDKDFNNEADTPDNFQSRRPNTSFCFLDIRSPGLGDTAMYLCATSRLGQANTEAFFGQGTRLTVV.